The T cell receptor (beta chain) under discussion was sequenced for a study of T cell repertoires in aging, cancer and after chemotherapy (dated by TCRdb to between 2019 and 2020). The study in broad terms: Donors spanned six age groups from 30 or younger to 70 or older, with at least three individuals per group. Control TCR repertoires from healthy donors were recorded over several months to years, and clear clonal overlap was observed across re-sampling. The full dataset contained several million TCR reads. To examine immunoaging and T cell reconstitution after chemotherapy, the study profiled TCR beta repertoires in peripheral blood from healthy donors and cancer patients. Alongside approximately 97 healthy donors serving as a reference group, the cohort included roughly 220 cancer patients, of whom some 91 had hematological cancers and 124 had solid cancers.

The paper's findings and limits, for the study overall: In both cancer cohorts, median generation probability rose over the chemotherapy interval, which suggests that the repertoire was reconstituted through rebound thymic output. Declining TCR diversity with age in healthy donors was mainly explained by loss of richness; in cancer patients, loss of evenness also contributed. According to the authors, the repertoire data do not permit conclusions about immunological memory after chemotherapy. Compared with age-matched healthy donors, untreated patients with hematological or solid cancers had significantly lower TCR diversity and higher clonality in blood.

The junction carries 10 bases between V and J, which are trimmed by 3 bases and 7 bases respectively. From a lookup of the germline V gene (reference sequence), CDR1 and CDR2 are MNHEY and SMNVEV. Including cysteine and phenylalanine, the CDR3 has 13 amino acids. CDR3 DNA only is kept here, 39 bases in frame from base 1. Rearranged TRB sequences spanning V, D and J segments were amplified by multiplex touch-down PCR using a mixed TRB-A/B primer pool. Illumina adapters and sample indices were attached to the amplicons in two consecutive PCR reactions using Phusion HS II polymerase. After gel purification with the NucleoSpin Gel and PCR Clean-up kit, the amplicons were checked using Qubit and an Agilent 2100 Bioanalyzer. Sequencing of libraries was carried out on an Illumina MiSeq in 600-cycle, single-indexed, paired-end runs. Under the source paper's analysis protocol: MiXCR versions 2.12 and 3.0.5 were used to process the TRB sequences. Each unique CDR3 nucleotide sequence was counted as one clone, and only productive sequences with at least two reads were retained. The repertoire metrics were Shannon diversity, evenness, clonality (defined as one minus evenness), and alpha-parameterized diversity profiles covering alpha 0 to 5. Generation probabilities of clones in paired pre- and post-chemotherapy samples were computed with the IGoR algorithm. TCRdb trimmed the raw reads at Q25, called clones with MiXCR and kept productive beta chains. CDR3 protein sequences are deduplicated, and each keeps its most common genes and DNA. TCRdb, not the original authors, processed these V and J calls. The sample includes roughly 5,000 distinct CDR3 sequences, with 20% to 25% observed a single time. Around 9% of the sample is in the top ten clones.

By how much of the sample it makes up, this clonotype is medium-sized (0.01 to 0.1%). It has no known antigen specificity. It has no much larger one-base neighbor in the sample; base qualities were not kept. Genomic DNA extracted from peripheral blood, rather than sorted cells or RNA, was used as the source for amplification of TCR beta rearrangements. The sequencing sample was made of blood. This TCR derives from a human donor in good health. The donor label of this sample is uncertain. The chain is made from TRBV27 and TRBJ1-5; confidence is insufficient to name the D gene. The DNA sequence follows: TGTGCCAGCAGTTTTTCGGCGGTGCAGCCCCAGCATTTT. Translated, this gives CASSFSAVQPQHF.